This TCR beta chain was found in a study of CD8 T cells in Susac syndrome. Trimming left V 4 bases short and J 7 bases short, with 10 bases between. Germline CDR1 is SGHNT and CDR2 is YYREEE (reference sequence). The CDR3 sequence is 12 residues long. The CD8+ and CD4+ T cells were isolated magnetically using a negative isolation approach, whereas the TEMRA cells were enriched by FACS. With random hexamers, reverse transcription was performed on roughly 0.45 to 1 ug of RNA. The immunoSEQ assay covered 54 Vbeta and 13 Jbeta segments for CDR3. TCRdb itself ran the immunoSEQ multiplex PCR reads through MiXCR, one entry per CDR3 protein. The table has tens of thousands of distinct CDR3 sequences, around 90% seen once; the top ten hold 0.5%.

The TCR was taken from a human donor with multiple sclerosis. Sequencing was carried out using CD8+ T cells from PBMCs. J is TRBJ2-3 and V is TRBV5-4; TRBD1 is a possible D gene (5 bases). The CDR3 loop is CASSPQGNTQYF. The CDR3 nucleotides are TGTGCCAGCAGCCCCCAGGGAAATACGCAGTATTTT.